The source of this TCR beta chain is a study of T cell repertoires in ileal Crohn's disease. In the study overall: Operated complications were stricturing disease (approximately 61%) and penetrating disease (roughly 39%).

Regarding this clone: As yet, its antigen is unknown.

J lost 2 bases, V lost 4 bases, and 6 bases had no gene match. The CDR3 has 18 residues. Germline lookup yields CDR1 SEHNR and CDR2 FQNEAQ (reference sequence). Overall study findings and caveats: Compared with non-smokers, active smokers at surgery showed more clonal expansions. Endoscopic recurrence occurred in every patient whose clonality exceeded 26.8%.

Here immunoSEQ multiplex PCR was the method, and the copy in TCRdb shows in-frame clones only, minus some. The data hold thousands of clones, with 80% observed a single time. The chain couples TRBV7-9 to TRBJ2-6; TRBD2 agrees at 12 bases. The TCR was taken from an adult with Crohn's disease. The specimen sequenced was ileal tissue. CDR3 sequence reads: CASSSRLAGEAGANVLTF. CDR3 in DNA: TGTGCCAGCAGCTCCAGACTAGCGGGAGAAGCTGGGGCCAACGTCCTGACTTTC.